The 27 T cell receptor beta chains below were found in one sample sequenced in a study of T-cell reconstitution after alpha-beta-depleted transplantation in children. The TCRbeta library incorporated unique molecular identifiers. One entry per CDR3 protein, called by TCRdb with MiXCR from the PCR reads. The table has some 300,000 distinct CDR3 sequences, around 10% seen once. The source material was PBMCs, sampled before TCRalphabeta/CD19-depleted stem cell transplant. The receptors were gathered from a boy under three years old with acute myeloid leukemia, due to receive a stem cell transplant.

At least ten counts were recorded for this clonotype. The chain carries TRBV28 and TRBJ2-7; D gene ambiguous. The V end lost 1 base, the J end lost 0 bases, and 10 bases lay between the germline ends. The CDR3 is 15 residues long. Germline CDR1 reads MDHEN; CDR2 reads SYDVKM. CDR3: CASSLSRTNSYEQYF. The CDR3 DNA follows: TGTGCCAGCAGTTTATCTAGGACGAACTCCTACGAGCAGTACTTC.

The table lists this clonotype with many counts. The chain is built from TRBV12-3 or TRBV12-4 and TRBJ1-2, with D perhaps matching TRBD1 (6 bases). The CDR3 totals 15 residues. V was trimmed by 3 bases and J by 8 bases, leaving 19 bases between them. DNA of the CDR3: TGTGCCAGCAGTTTGGGGTCTACAGGGAAGAGGGGCTACACCTTC. It yields the protein CASSLGSTGKRGYTF.

Many counts were recorded for this clonotype. A junction boundary mismatches the germline segment, possibly from a read error. The chain carries TRBV4-2 and TRBJ2-3; D perhaps matches TRBD2 (6 bases). This CDR3 has 16 amino acids. Germline V CDR1 and CDR2: LGHNA, YNFKEQ. The CDR3: CASSPVLAAGTDTQYF. The CDR3 region has the DNA TGCGCCAGCAGCCCGGTCTTAGCGGCGGGCACAGATACGCAGTATTTT.

The chain employs TRBV7-2 and TRBJ2-3; D is ambiguous. The germline gives CDR1 SGHTA, CDR2 FQGNSA. The CDR3 runs to 12 residues. Trimming stripped 8 bases from V and 3 bases from J, with 9 bases between. CDR3 DNA: TGTGCCAGCGGAGCATCGACAGATACGCAGTATTTT. Its protein product is CASGASTDTQYF. The variable domain in full, completed from reference TRBV7-2 and TRBJ2-3, reads GAGVSQSPSNKVTEKGKDVELRCDPISGHTALYWYRQSLGQGLEFLIYFQGNSAPDKSGLPSDRFSAERTGGSVSTLTIQRTQQEDSAVYLCASGASTDTQYFGPGTRLTVL.

This clonotype was counted ten times or more. The chain couples TRBV21-1 to TRBJ2-7; the listed D gene, TRBD1, was not tested against the DNA. TRBV21-1 is a known pseudogene. CDR3 length: 15 amino acids. This CDR3 reads CASSKTGDRGYEQYF. The CDR3 DNA is TGTGCCAGCAGCAAAACCGGGGACAGGGGGTACGAGCAGTACTTC.

The J gene is TRBJ2-1, the V gene TRBV9; no reliable D call. Trimming stripped 0 bases from V and 7 bases from J, with 14 bases between. In germline, CDR1 is SGDLS, CDR2 YYNGEE. The CDR3 runs 15 residues. As DNA, the CDR3 is TGTGCCAGCAGCGTAGAAGGAACAGATCGTAATGAGCAGTTCTTC. Amino acid sequence: CASSVEGTDRNEQFF.

This chain links TRBV3-1 with TRBJ2-6; 8 bases align to TRBD1. CDR1 is LGHDT, CDR2 YNNKEL, per germline (reference sequence). With 3 bases clipped from V and 0 bases from J, the junction kept 4 bases outside the gene matches. The CDR3 is 17 residues long. Here the CDR3 reads CASSQRTGTSGANVLTF. CDR3 nucleotide sequence: TGTGCCAGCAGCCAGAGGACAGGGACCTCTGGGGCCAACGTCCTGACTTTC.

In the case of this clonotype: Since a much larger clone is just one base distant, this may be a read error. The chain links TRBV9 to TRBJ2-7; 8 bases line up with TRBD2. CDR1 is SGDLS and CDR2 is YYNGEE in the germline V gene. CDR3 length: 14 residues. The CDR3 DNA is TGTGCCAGCAGCGTAGCGGGAGGGCTTTACGAGCGGTACTTC. Amino acid sequence: CASSVAGGLYERYF.

The chain is built from TRBV28 and TRBJ1-5; no definite D call. This CDR3 is built from 11 residues. The V gene's germline CDR1 is MDHEN and CDR2 SYDVKM. The ends were cut back, 5 bases at V and 9 bases at J, with 8 bases in the middle. In DNA, the CDR3 is TGTGCCAGCAGTCCTAACGGGCCCCAGCATTTT. It is translated as CASSPNGPQHF.

This clonotype has more than one count but fewer than ten. The CDR3 loop reads CSAITVSGANVLTF. In nucleotides, the CDR3 is TGCAGTGCCATAACAGTCTCTGGGGCCAACGTCCTGACTTTC. This rearrangement joins TRBV20-1 to TRBJ2-6; D gene unclear. The germline gives CDR1 DFQATT, CDR2 SNEGSKA (reference sequence). The CDR3 extends over 14 amino acids. Between the trimmed V and J ends, which lost 6 bases and 0 bases, there was a span of 9 bases.

Ten or more counts support this clonotype. CDR3: CASSEDLSGANVLTF. In DNA form, the CDR3 reads TGTGCCAGCAGCGAGGACCTCTCTGGGGCCAACGTCCTGACTTTC. This sequence joins TRBV7-2 and TRBJ2-6, with D hard to call. The germline V gene has CDR1 SGHTA and CDR2 FQGNSA. Trimming shortened V by 5 bases and J by 0 bases, and 8 bases separated the two germline ends. The CDR3 is 15 amino acids.

This clonotype was detected ten times or more. The genes are TRBV5-1 and TRBJ2-3, with D tentatively TRBD2 (6 bases). The CDR3 is made up of 16 amino acids. V dropped 2 bases and J dropped 7 bases, with 20 bases sitting between them. The germline V gene encodes CDR1 SGHRS and CDR2 YFSETQ. This CDR3 is CASSFAGLKGGNTQYF. For the CDR3, the DNA is TGCGCCAGCAGCTTCGCGGGGCTAAAAGGTGGGAATACGCAGTATTTT.

This clonotype was counted ten times or more. The genes are TRBV5-4 and TRBJ2-2; D is ambiguous. Germline-derived CDR1 and CDR2 are SGHNT and YYREEE (reference sequence). The CDR3 extends over 19 amino acids. V was shortened by 0 bases and J by 0 bases, with 18 bases between the two germline ends. The CDR3 here is CASSLARTRHDTNTGELFF. CDR3 sequence (DNA): TGTGCCAGCAGCTTGGCCAGAACCCGACACGACACGAACACCGGGGAGCTGTTTTTT.

At least ten counts were recorded for this clonotype. The chain is built from TRBV27 and TRBJ2-7; tentative D call: TRBD2 (5 bases). Germline loops: CDR1 MNHEY, CDR2 SMNVEV (reference sequence). The V end was cut by 5 bases, the J end by 2 bases, with 13 bases between. The CDR3 has 14 amino acids. CDR3 loop: CASSTNSAAYEQYF. In DNA, the CDR3 is TGTGCCAGCAGTACTAATAGCGCCGCCTACGAGCAGTACTTC.

This clonotype was recorded many times. The chain uses TRBV29-1 and TRBJ2-5, with TRBD2 matching over 9 bases. Germline values: CDR1 SQVTM, CDR2 ANQGSEA. The trim removed 1 base at V and 4 bases at J, leaving 13 bases unmatched. The CDR3 is made up of 17 amino acids. CDR3 DNA sequence: TGCAGCGTTGAAGTTTTTTGGCGGGAGGGCCCAGCAGAGACCCAGTACTTC. It yields the protein CSVEVFWREGPAETQYF.

The sample holds many counts of this clonotype. The chain is built from TRBV5-1 and TRBJ1-4; D possibly corresponds to TRBD1 (5 bases). The CDR3 totals 15 residues. Per the germline V gene, CDR1 is SGHRS and CDR2 is YFSETQ. V was shortened by 0 bases and J by 7 bases, with 13 bases between the two germline ends. DNA of the CDR3: TGCGCCAGCAGCTTGGCCGGGGGGAACGGTGAAAAACTGTTTTTT. This sequence encodes CASSLAGGNGEKLFF. Filled out from reference TRBV5-1 and TRBJ1-4, the complete variable domain reads KAGVTQTPRYLIKTRGQQVTLSCSPISGHRSVSWYQQTPGQGLQFLFEYFSETQRNKGNFPGRFSGRQFSNSRSEMNVSTLELGDSALYLCASSLAGGNGEKLFFGSGTQLSVL.

As to this clonotype: Possible read error: a much larger clone is one base away. The chain employs TRBV7-9 and TRBJ2-5; 9 bases map to TRBD2. Germline CDR1 is SEHNR and CDR2 is FQNEAQ (reference sequence). The CDR3 sequence is 15 residues long. Here the CDR3 reads CASSFMLAGKEPQYF. In DNA form, the CDR3 reads TGTGCCAGCAGCTTCATGCTAGCGGGGAAAGAGCCCCAGTACTTC.

The chain has TRBV20-1 and TRBJ1-2; D is perhaps TRBD1 (5 bases). The V end was cut by 0 bases, the J end by 4 bases, with 18 bases between. The CDR3 contains 16 residues. Germline V gives CDR1 DFQATT, CDR2 SNEGSKA (reference sequence). The chain's CDR3 is CSARDPRDLRFYGYTF. For the CDR3, the DNA is TGCAGTGCTAGAGATCCCCGGGACCTCAGGTTCTATGGCTACACCTTC.

This clonotype was observed many times. The J gene is TRBJ1-5, the V gene TRBV20-1, with D tentatively TRBD1 (5 bases). The germline V gene encodes CDR1 DFQATT and CDR2 SNEGSKA (reference sequence). V lost 3 bases, J lost 3 bases, and 9 bases lay in between. This CDR3 has 13 residues. The CDR3 sequence: CSASGQINQPQHF. CDR3 nucleotides: TGCAGTGCTAGTGGACAAATCAATCAGCCCCAGCATTTT.

CDR3 loop: CASSQKGTSTDTQYF. In nucleotides, the CDR3 is TGCGCCAGCAGCCAAAAAGGGACTAGCACAGATACGCAGTATTTT. The rearrangement links TRBV4-1 to TRBJ2-3; weak D call: TRBD2 (6 bases). The V end lost 2 bases, the J end lost 0 bases, and 9 bases lay between the germline ends. Germline CDR1 reads MGHRA; CDR2 reads YSYEKL. The CDR3 sequence is 15 residues long.

At least ten counts were recorded for this clonotype. The CDR3 reads CASSGGLAGSADTQYF. The CDR3 nucleotides are TGCGCCAGCAGCGGGGGACTAGCGGGGTCGGCAGATACGCAGTATTTT. The V and J genes are TRBV5-1 and TRBJ2-3, with TRBD2 identical over 13 bases. V shed 4 bases and J 4 bases; nucleotides not matched to a gene: 6. In germline, CDR1 is SGHRS, CDR2 YFSETQ. The CDR3 is 16 residues long.

Ten or more counts support this clonotype. The chain uses TRBV25-1 and TRBJ2-1; 8 bases line up with TRBD2. Germline V CDR1 and CDR2: MGHDK, SYGVNS. The CDR3 loop spans 15 amino acids. The trim removed 2 bases at V and 5 bases at J, leaving 5 bases unmatched. The CDR3 reads CASSEGAGANNEQFF. The CDR3 DNA sequence: TGTGCCAGCAGTGAAGGAGCGGGAGCGAACAATGAGCAGTTCTTC. Drawing the rest from reference TRBV25-1 and TRBJ2-1, the complete variable domain is EADIYQTPRYLVIGTGKKITLECSQTMGHDKMYWYQQDPGMELHLIHYSYGVNSTEKGDLSSESTVSRIRTEHFPLTLESARPSHTSQYLCASSEGAGANNEQFFGPGTRLTVL.

This chain links TRBV10-3 with TRBJ2-7, with 14 bases matching TRBD2. Germline values: CDR1 ENHRY, CDR2 SYGVKD. The CDR3 is 15 residues long. Trimming cost V 2 bases and J 7 bases; bases outside gene matches: 4. The CDR3, as DNA: TGTGCCATCAGTGAGGGACTAGCGGGAGGACGGGAGCAGTACTTC. Amino acid sequence: CAISEGLAGGREQYF.

This clonotype was recorded many times. The chain has TRBV4-2 and TRBJ2-5; D ambiguous. V was pared by 1 base and J by 2 bases, with 5 bases between. This CDR3 is 13 amino acids long. Germline V gene lookup returns CDR1 LGHNA and CDR2 YNFKEQ. CDR3 nucleotide sequence: TGTGCCAGCAGCCAAGTAGGGCAAGAGACCCAGTACTTC. This gives the protein CASSQVGQETQYF.

This clonotype was seen at least ten times. The rearrangement joins TRBV5-1 to TRBJ1-1, with D hard to call. CDR1 and CDR2 (germline): SGHRS, YFSETQ. This CDR3 region has 14 residues. Deletions cut 0 bases from V and 1 base from J, with 7 bases between. CDR3 bases: TGCGCCAGCAGCTTGGCCCGGTCGAACACTGAAGCTTTCTTT. Encoded protein: CASSLARSNTEAFF. The whole variable domain, remainder taken from reference TRBV5-1 and TRBJ1-1, is KAGVTQTPRYLIKTRGQQVTLSCSPISGHRSVSWYQQTPGQGLQFLFEYFSETQRNKGNFPGRFSGRQFSNSRSEMNVSTLELGDSALYLCASSLARSNTEAFFGQGTRLTVV.

This clonotype was detected many times. Here the CDR3 DNA reads TGTGCCAGCAGAAGCAGGGGAGGTGTGGATACGCAGTATTTT. Encoded protein: CASRSRGGVDTQYF. The genes are TRBV28 and TRBJ2-3; D may correspond to TRBD1 or TRBD2 (6 bases each). This CDR3 has 14 amino acids. Germline V gene lookup returns CDR1 MDHEN and CDR2 SYDVKM. V shed 6 bases and J shed 6 bases, with 16 bases lying between them.

Concerning this clonotype: Its ends do not fully match the called genes, so a read error is possible. The V call is TRBV12-3 or TRBV12-4, the J call TRBJ2-3; D is perhaps TRBD1 (5 bases). CDR3 size: 13 residues. The CDR3 DNA sequence: TGTGCCTGCAGGGCGGAGATCACAGATACGCAGTATTTT. It specifies CACRAEITDTQYF.